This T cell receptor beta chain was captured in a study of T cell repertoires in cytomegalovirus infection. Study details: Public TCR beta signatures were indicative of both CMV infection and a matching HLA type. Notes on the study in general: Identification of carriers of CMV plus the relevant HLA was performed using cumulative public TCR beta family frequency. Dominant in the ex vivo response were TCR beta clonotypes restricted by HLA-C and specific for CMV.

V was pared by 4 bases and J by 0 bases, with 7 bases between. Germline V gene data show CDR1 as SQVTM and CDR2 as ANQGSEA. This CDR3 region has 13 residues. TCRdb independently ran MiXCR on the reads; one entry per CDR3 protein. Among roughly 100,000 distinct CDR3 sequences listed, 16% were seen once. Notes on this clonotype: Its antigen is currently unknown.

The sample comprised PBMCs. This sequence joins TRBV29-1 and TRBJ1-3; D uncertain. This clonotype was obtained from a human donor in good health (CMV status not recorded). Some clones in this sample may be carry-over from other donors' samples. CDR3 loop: CSVGGVSGNTIYF. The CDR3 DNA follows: TGCAGCGTTGGAGGCGTCTCTGGAAACACCATATATTTT.